The 17 T cell receptor beta chains presented below share a single source sample, sequenced in a study of cytomegalovirus exposure and HLA in healthy donors. Assay used: immunoSEQ multiplex PCR; TCRdb lists only in-frame clones, some missing. The repertoire includes over 120,000 clones, approximately 90% of them detected once, and roughly 4.5% sits in the top ten. The sequenced sample consisted of PBMCs. The receptors come from a man between 18 and 29 years old in good health and CMV-seropositive.

The J gene is TRBJ2-2, the V gene TRBV6-4; D is possibly TRBD1 (5 bases). The V gene's germline CDR1 is MRHNA and CDR2 SNTAGT. The CDR3 runs to 13 residues. V lost 6 bases to trimming and J lost 8 bases, with 13 bases between them. CDR3 in DNA: TGTGCCAGCAGCCCGGAAGGGGAAGGGGAGCTGTTTTTT. Residues: CASSPEGEGELFF.

CDR3 in amino acids: CASSFRQGEGYTF. In DNA form, the CDR3 reads TGCGCCAGCAGCTTTCGACAGGGCGAAGGCTACACCTTC. The V and J genes are TRBV5-1 and TRBJ1-2; TRBD1 aligns across 7 bases. Germline CDR1 and CDR2: SGHRS and YFSETQ. There are 13 residues in the CDR3. With 2 bases clipped from V and 8 bases from J, the junction kept 6 bases outside the gene matches.

The rearrangement links TRBV5-5 to TRBJ1-1, with D maybe TRBD1 (6 bases). V was cut by 0 bases and J by 1 base, with 7 bases left in between. The CDR3 sequence is 14 residues long. Germline V gene sequence: CDR1 SGHKS, CDR2 YYEKEE (reference sequence). The chain's CDR3 is CASSLATGNTEAFF. The CDR3 DNA follows: TGTGCCAGCAGCTTGGCGACAGGGAACACTGAAGCTTTCTTT.

This chain connects TRBV6-5 to TRBJ2-5, with no clear D. Near its end, the DNA agrees better with TRBJ2-7, so the J call may be wrong. The CDR3 is 13 residues long. Germline CDR1 reads MNHEY; CDR2 reads SVGAGI. The CDR3 here is CASSYSNWGEQYF. As DNA, the CDR3 is TGTGCCAGCAGTTACTCGAACTGGGGCGAGCAGTACTTC.

The J gene is TRBJ2-1, the V gene TRBV27; possibly TRBD1 for D (6 bases). Between the trimmed V and J ends, which lost 7 bases and 9 bases, there was a span of 10 bases. The V gene's germline CDR1 is MNHEY and CDR2 SMNVEV (reference sequence). This CDR3 has 11 amino acids. CDR3 nucleotide sequence: TGTGCCAGCACCAGGGGTGGTGAGCAGTTCTTC. It encodes CASTRGGEQFF.

The gene calls are TRBV5-1 and TRBJ2-1, with a tentative D call TRBD1 (5 bases). Germline loops: CDR1 SGHRS, CDR2 YFSETQ. V lost 5 bases to trimming and J lost 7 bases, with 19 bases between them. The CDR3 has 15 residues. CDR3 sequence reads: CASSNQGILVNEQFF. CDR3 DNA sequence: TGCGCCAGCAGTAACCAGGGAATTTTGGTGAATGAGCAGTTCTTC.

V is TRBV7-9 and J is TRBJ2-5; D is unresolved. Germline CDR1 and CDR2: SEHNR and FQNEAQ (reference sequence). The V end lost 1 base, the J end lost 4 bases, and 13 bases lay between the germline ends. This CDR3 spans 15 amino acids. CDR3 nucleotide sequence: TGTGCCAGCAGCTTAGTTCCAACCATGCGAGAGACCCAGTACTTC. Amino acids: CASSLVPTMRETQYF.

The genes are TRBV19 and TRBJ1-2, with D unresolved. V lost 3 bases and J lost 10, with 21 bases in between. The germline gives CDR1 LNHDA, CDR2 SQIVND (reference sequence). The CDR3 is 15 amino acids. CDR3 nucleotides: TGTGCCAGTAGTATCCCCGGGCCCAGCCGGGGTACCTACACCTTC. This sequence encodes CASSIPGPSRGTYTF.

This rearrangement joins TRBV30 to TRBJ1-5, with no clear D. Germline V lookup: CDR1 GTSNPN, CDR2 SVGIG (reference sequence). Between the trimmed V and J ends, which lost 1 base and 3 bases, there was a span of 7 bases. CDR3 length: 13 residues. The CDR3 reads CAWSGGINQPQHF. CDR3 nucleotides: TGTGCCTGGAGTGGCGGAATCAATCAGCCCCAGCATTTT.

The chain carries TRBV5-4 and TRBJ2-5, with 14 bases lining up with TRBD2. Trimming took 0 bases from V and 7 from J; bases not matched to a gene: 5. The CDR3 sequence is 16 residues long. Germline V gene lookup returns CDR1 SGHNT and CDR2 YYREEE (reference sequence). The CDR3 region has the DNA TGTGCCAGCAGCTTGGGACTAGCGGGAGGGCCGGGGACCCAGTACTTC. Translation gives CASSLGLAGGPGTQYF.

This chain joins TRBV28 and TRBJ1-5, with 8 bases identical to TRBD1. Germline loops: CDR1 MDHEN, CDR2 SYDVKM. The CDR3 runs 16 residues. The V and J ends lost 4 bases and 0 bases, in that order; junction bases with no gene match: 5. In nucleotides, the CDR3 is TGTGCCAGCAGTTATCGACAGGGGACTAGCAATCAGCCCCAGCATTTT. Translation gives CASSYRQGTSNQPQHF.

This rearrangement joins TRBV19 to TRBJ1-2; TRBD1 matches 8 bases. The CDR3 loop spans 15 amino acids. Germline V gene lookup returns CDR1 LNHDA and CDR2 SQIVND (reference sequence). Losses at the gene ends were 6 bases for V and 3 bases for J; bases not matched to a gene: 9. Written as DNA, the CDR3 is TGTGCCAGTAGGGGGCATGGACAGGGATACTATGGCTACACCTTC. This gives the protein CASRGHGQGYYGYTF.

The J gene is TRBJ1-5, the V gene TRBV28, with D possibly being TRBD1 (5 bases). The CDR3 totals 15 residues. Trimming removed 6 bases from V and 3 bases from J, with 15 bases in between. Germline lookup yields CDR1 MDHEN and CDR2 SYDVKM. The CDR3: CASSFRQLDNQPQHF. In DNA form, the CDR3 reads TGTGCCAGCAGCTTCCGACAGTTGGACAATCAGCCCCAGCATTTT.

V usage is TRBV11-2 and J usage is TRBJ2-7; 8 bases are a match to TRBD2. The ends lost 5 bases at V and 5 bases at J; junction bases unmatched: 5. Germline V CDR1 and CDR2: SGHAT, FQNNGV. CDR3 length equals 13 residues. The CDR3 coding sequence is TGTGCCAGCAGCCGTAGCGGGACCCACGAGCAGTACTTC. Amino acids: CASSRSGTHEQYF. Supplemented by reference TRBV11-2 and TRBJ2-7, the full variable domain reads EAGVAQSPRYKIIEKRQSVAFWCNPISGHATLYWYQQILGQGPKLLIQFQNNGVVDDSQLPKDRFSAERLKGVDSTLKIQPAKLEDSAVYLCASSRSGTHEQYFGPGTRLTVT.

This chain connects TRBV5-5 to TRBJ2-2, with D maybe TRBD1 (6 bases). V lost 3 bases and J 1 base, leaving 7 bases between the germline ends. The CDR3 extends over 14 amino acids. Germline V gene lookup returns CDR1 SGHKS and CDR2 YYEKEE (reference sequence). This CDR3 reads CASSWGQNTGELFF. The CDR3 DNA reads TGTGCCAGCAGCTGGGGACAGAACACCGGGGAGCTGTTTTTT. The full variable domain, in which reference TRBV5-5 and TRBJ2-2 provide the parts outside the CDR3, is DAGVTQSPTHLIKTRGQQVTLRCSPISGHKSVSWYQQVLGQGPQFIFQYYEKEERGRGNFPDRFSARQFPNYSSELNVNALLLGDSALYLCASSWGQNTGELFFGEGSRLTVL.

V usage is TRBV10-3 and J usage is TRBJ2-3, with D perhaps TRBD1 (5 bases). From germline, CDR1 is ENHRY and CDR2 SYGVKD. This CDR3 region has 14 residues. Trimming left V 2 bases short and J 0 bases short, with 6 bases between. Here the CDR3 reads CAISEPGSTDTQYF. The CDR3 nucleotides are TGTGCCATCAGTGAGCCAGGGAGCACAGATACGCAGTATTTT.

The V and J genes are TRBV9 and TRBJ2-2, with 8 positions matching TRBD1. Trimming cost V 0 bases and J 3 bases; bases outside gene matches: 4. CDR1 and CDR2 (germline): SGDLS, YYNGEE. The CDR3 is made up of 16 amino acids. CDR3 nucleotides: TGTGCCAGCAGCGTAGGTCCGACAGGGGACACCGGGGAGCTGTTTTTT. Protein product: CASSVGPTGDTGELFF. The entire variable domain, with the rest obtained from reference TRBV9 and TRBJ2-2, is as follows: DSGVTQTPKHLITATGQRVTLRCSPRSGDLSVYWYQQSLDQGLQFLIQYYNGEERAKGNILERFSAQQFPDLHSELNLSSLELGDSALYFCASSVGPTGDTGELFFGEGSRLTVL.